This section outlines one TCR beta chain sequence together with its context. Its antigen has not been determined. Base-call qualities are not available, and no considerably larger clone is one nucleotide away. The cysteine opens and the phenylalanine closes a CDR3 of 15 amino acids. Just CDR3 DNA is preserved here, 45 bases in frame from base 1. V is cut back by 8 bases and J by 8 bases, with 10 bases in the junction unmatched. According to the germline V gene, CDR1 reads SGHDN and CDR2 reads FVKESK. These data belong to a study of blood T cells in healthy people across ages (dated by TCRdb to about 2015). The study in broad terms: In model experiments, template switching captured roughly one uniquely barcoded TCR beta cDNA molecule for every two T cells. Four age groups were formed from the donors: young (average 16 years), middle-aged (roughly 38), aged (more than 55) and long-lived (more than 75). Using deep sequencing normalized with unique cDNA molecular identifiers, the study measured how TCR beta repertoire diversity changes with age. The study analyzed two additional independent replicas of 1 million unique cDNA reads from the same blood draw for two donors, one aged 18 to 30 and one aged 80 or older.

General conclusions and limits of the study: Total diversity estimates from one million sequenced T cells were considered lower bounds and underestimates. The percentage of naive T cells measured by flow cytometry correlated strongly with observed TCR beta diversity. Because profiling used bulk unsorted PBMCs, naive and antigen-experienced compartments could not be compared conclusively. Because donor CMV infection status was unknown, age-related changes in expanded clonotypes were potentially confounded. Observed TCR beta diversity per million T cells fell roughly linearly with age, and a significant reduction was already apparent by age approximately 40. The long-lived group showed more naive CD4+ T cells, fewer expanded clones and increased TCR diversity than the aged group, suggesting age selection.

The donors were a few dozen Caucasian individuals from Russia, aged roughly 6 to 100 years, who were systemically healthy. Each donor gave around 9 milliliters of peripheral blood, collected into EDTA-treated Vacutainer tubes. PBMCs were isolated by Ficoll-Paque density-gradient centrifugation, with at least 7 million obtained per sample. Trizol reagent was used to extract total RNA from PBMCs, with at least 6 micrograms per sample. For every donor, an aliquot of PBMCs went through flow cytometry to measure the percentages of naive CD45RAhigh/CD27high T cells. The method was 5' RACE. This sample was sequenced with an Illumina HiSeq 2500. The second PCR ran for roughly 7 to 11 cycles and used a J-beta primer mix along with a sample-barcoded 5' primer. A template-switch 5' adaptor carrying 12 random nucleotides introduced a unique molecular identifier onto each TCR beta cDNA molecule. Each sample yielded at least 2.5 million CDR3-containing paired-end reads. First-strand cDNA synthesis was performed from all RNA using the Mint cDNA synthesis kit, with priming by a TRBC-specific oligonucleotide. All cDNA was treated with uracil-DNA glycosylase and then went through a first 18-cycle PCR with the universal primers M1SS and BC2_uni_R. For the original study's pipeline: Each sample was normalized by randomly selecting 1 million high-quality reads, each carrying a distinct molecular identifier. Instead of being binned into consensus sequences, reads with shared molecular identifiers were discarded. MiTCR, run with a Q25 quality threshold and the strictest error-elimination algorithm, handled CDR3 identification, clonotype clustering and error correction. A nonparametric unseen species model using Euler transformation provided a lower-bound estimate of total TCR beta diversity. The public reads were quality trimmed at Q25 with fastp and then assembled into clones with MiXCR by TCRdb, keeping productive beta chains. Under each unique CDR3 protein, matching rows form one entry showing the most common genes and DNA. The V and J calls and clone size come from TCRdb's table, not from the authors' own analysis. The table for this sample lists about 760,000 distinct CDR3 sequences; roughly 25% of them were counted only once. The ten largest clones take up more than 7.5% of the sample.

These sequences were also reported in another study, on T cells of mothers and their children. The second publication reports: The donors were nine systemically healthy Caucasian individuals, made up of three mothers and their six children. cDNA synthesis used all of the extracted RNA, with 1.5 ug of RNA in each 15 ul reaction. Sample barcodes and 2-4 random nucleotides were added via the M1S primer in the second PCR. Over 8.5 million TCR beta CDR3 reads were obtained for each mother, and millions of reads were obtained for each child. In both related and unrelated pairs, thymic selection shapes the output of TCR recombination in a similar way, with inherited differences having only a minor effect. Normalized repertoire overlap was always slightly but never significantly higher in related than unrelated mother-child pairs. With a sensitivity of approximately 100 clones per million clonotypes, no persistent microchimeric T cell clones were detected. Deep NGS was used in the study to compare the TCR beta repertoires of mothers and children and to look for features that separate related mother-child pairs from unrelated individuals. On average, the children were about 10 +/- 4 years old, while the mothers were around 40 +/- 4 years old. After adapters were ligated using NEBNext reagents, the libraries underwent 100+100 nt paired-end sequencing on an Illumina HiSeq 2000. To avoid cross-contamination, the mother libraries and the child libraries were prepared a month apart and sequenced in separate runs. Each donor had between about 450,000 and 2,200,000 distinct TCR beta clonotypes identified. Naive TCR beta clonotypes were estimated from low-frequency clonotypes matched to each donor's FACS-determined naive share, without sorting.

This TCR was recovered from a boy between 5 and 17 years old in good health. Sequenced input: blood. The sequence is built from TRBV14 and TRBJ2-1; 12 junctional bases match TRBD2. The CDR3 corresponds to CASQEGLAGGDEQFF. The DNA is TGTGCCAGCCAAGAGGGGCTAGCGGGAGGGGATGAGCAGTTCTTC.